What follows are 18 T cell receptor beta chains derived from one specimen sequenced in a study of a mutant IDH1 vaccine in newly diagnosed glioma. Time point here: week 23, last vaccination. All doses held 300 ug of mutant IDH1 20-mer peptide, with topical imiquimod. Antigens of these TCRs are unknown. Method: immunoSEQ multiplex PCR; TCRdb's copy keeps in-frame clones and lacks some. Among about 60,000 clones listed, 75% to 90% were seen once. This material consisted of PBMCs, taken from a glioma patient whose treatment included an IDH1 peptide vaccine. All receptors come from a man aged 18-30 years with glioma.

This chain connects TRBV9 to TRBJ1-4; D unclear. The CDR3 extends over 12 amino acids. Deletions cut 5 bases from V and 8 bases from J, with 10 bases between. Germline V gene lookup returns CDR1 SGDLS and CDR2 YYNGEE. The CDR3 DNA follows: TGTGCCAGCAGTGCAGGAGGCGAAAAACTGTTTTTT. Its translation is CASSAGGEKLFF.

CDR3 bases: TGTGCCAGCAGTCTCGCCAGACCTTACTACGAGCAGTACTTC. This encodes CASSLARPYYEQYF. This sequence joins TRBV28 and TRBJ2-7; D is unresolved. Germline CDR1 reads MDHEN; CDR2 reads SYDVKM. V gave up 5 bases and J gave up 3 bases, with 14 bases separating them. This CDR3 contains 14 residues.

The chain is built from TRBV5-6 and TRBJ2-5; no firm D call. This CDR3 has 12 residues. Trimming removed 2 bases from V and 4 bases from J, with 6 bases in between. CDR1 is SGHDT and CDR2 is YYEEEE in the germline V gene. The CDR3 DNA reads TGTGCCAGCAGCTTCGCTGGAGAGACCCAGTACTTC. It encodes CASSFAGETQYF.

The chain employs TRBV6-1 and TRBJ2-5; the D is unclear. The V end was cut by 0 bases, the J end by 5 bases, with 7 bases between. Germline V gene lookup returns CDR1 MNHNS and CDR2 SASEGT. CDR3 length: 13 residues. Here the CDR3 reads CASSEAGWETQYF. CDR3 in DNA: TGTGCCAGCAGTGAAGCGGGGTGGGAGACCCAGTACTTC.

V is TRBV5-1 and J is TRBJ1-1; weak D call: TRBD1 (5 bases). This CDR3 has 13 residues. V was trimmed by 0 bases and J by 7 bases, leaving 10 bases between them. Germline V gene lookup returns CDR1 SGHRS and CDR2 YFSETQ. The CDR3 nucleotides are TGCGCCAGCAGCTTGGCCGGACAAGTTGAAGCTTTCTTT. Its translation: CASSLAGQVEAFF.

The chain joins TRBV4-1 to TRBJ2-4, with D unclear. This CDR3 is 13 amino acids long. The germline V and J ends were trimmed by 2 bases and 3 bases, with 5 bases remaining between them. Germline loops: CDR1 MGHRA, CDR2 YSYEKL. In nucleotides, the CDR3 is TGCGCCAGCAGCCAATTAATCAAAAACATTCAGTACTTC. This encodes CASSQLIKNIQYF.

The rearrangement uses TRBV2 and TRBJ2-7, with D perhaps assigned TRBD1 or TRBD2 (6 bases each). The germline V and J ends were trimmed by 1 base and 1 base, with 17 bases remaining between them. Per germline, CDR1 SNHLY and CDR2 FYNNEI. The CDR3 is 17 amino acids. CDR3 in amino acids: CASSEGVRRDTSYEQYF. The CDR3 nucleotides are TGTGCCAGCAGTGAAGGTGTTAGGAGGGACACTTCCTACGAGCAGTACTTC.

V usage is TRBV4-2 and J usage is TRBJ1-6, with a possible D match to TRBD1 (5 bases). The CDR3 runs 14 residues. Germline CDR1 is LGHNA and CDR2 is YNFKEQ. Trimming left V 0 bases short and J 9 bases short, with 9 bases between. CDR3 in amino acids: CASSQDRRGSPLHF. The CDR3 nucleotides are TGTGCCAGCAGCCAAGATCGGAGGGGTTCACCCCTCCACTTT.

The chain couples TRBV7-2 to TRBJ1-2; 9 bases agree with TRBD1. Germline V gene sequence: CDR1 SGHTA, CDR2 FQGNSA. The junction had 15 bases not matched to a gene; V was cut back by 5 bases and J by 8 bases. This CDR3 is 16 amino acids long. The CDR3 reads CASSLSSTGGVGGYTF. For the CDR3, the DNA is TGTGCCAGCAGCCTGTCCTCGACAGGGGGAGTAGGGGGCTACACCTTC.

The chain is built from TRBV19 and TRBJ1-1; D perhaps matches TRBD1 (6 bases). The CDR3 length is 15 residues. CDR1 and CDR2 from the germline V gene are LNHDA and SQIVND (reference sequence). The germline V and J ends were trimmed by 3 bases and 3 bases, with 14 bases remaining between them. CDR3 bases: TGTGCCAGTAGTATCGGGGGGGCAGGTCACACTGAAGCTTTCTTT. Protein: CASSIGGAGHTEAFF.

DNA for the CDR3: TGTGCCAGCAGTTACTCGGGACTAGCCGGAGATACGCAGTATTTT. This translates into CASSYSGLAGDTQYF. The rearrangement joins TRBV6-5 to TRBJ2-3; 9 positions agree with TRBD2. Germline V gene sequence: CDR1 MNHEY, CDR2 SVGAGI. This CDR3 spans 15 amino acids. The junction had 3 bases not matched to a gene; V was cut back by 0 bases and J by 5 bases.

The V and J genes are TRBV29-1 and TRBJ2-7; 7 bases line up with TRBD1. CDR1 is SQVTM, CDR2 ANQGSEA, per germline. The length of the CDR3 is 13 residues. V trimming: 6 bases; J trimming: 3 bases; junction bases outside the gene matches: 8. The CDR3 sequence is CSVRTGQSYEQYF. The CDR3 bases are TGCAGCGTGCGGACAGGTCAAAGCTACGAGCAGTACTTC.

This clone showed up just once. V and J are TRBV2 and TRBJ2-2; perhaps D is TRBD1 or TRBD2 (6 bases each). V was clipped by 8 bases and J by 4 bases, with 14 bases between them. CDR3 size: 14 residues. Germline loops: CDR1 SNHLY, CDR2 FYNNEI. The CDR3 sequence: CASPKQGGTGELFF. CDR3 bases: TGTGCCAGCCCGAAACAGGGAGGCACCGGGGAGCTGTTTTTT.

The chain uses TRBV6-5 and TRBJ1-1; perhaps TRBD1 as D (5 bases). V lost 0 bases and J 1 base, leaving 9 bases between the germline ends. This CDR3 contains 15 residues. Germline V gene sequence: CDR1 MNHEY, CDR2 SVGAGI. In nucleotides, the CDR3 is TGTGCCAGCAGTTACTCGAAGGGGACGAACACTGAAGCTTTCTTT. This codes for CASSYSKGTNTEAFF.

The chain is built from TRBV6-1 and TRBJ1-2; 8 nucleotides align to TRBD1. The CDR3 extends over 14 amino acids. Trimming cost V 7 bases and J 4 bases; bases outside gene matches: 8. Germline CDR1 is MNHNS and CDR2 is SASEGT. The DNA of the CDR3 is TGTGCCAGCATTGAGGGACAGGAGGGCTATGGCTACACCTTC. Residues: CASIEGQEGYGYTF.

V gene TRBV7-6 combines with J gene TRBJ2-7; 12 nucleotides match TRBD2. The germline CDR1 and CDR2 sequences are SGHVS and FNYEAQ. V lost 1 base, J lost 7 bases, and 11 bases stayed unmatched. The CDR3 is 17 residues long. Here the CDR3 reads CASSLGSLAGGPGEQYF. In DNA form, the CDR3 reads TGTGCCAGCAGCTTAGGAAGCCTAGCGGGGGGGCCGGGGGAGCAGTACTTC.

The gene calls are TRBV9 and TRBJ1-1, with D perhaps matching TRBD1 (5 bases). This CDR3 comprises 14 residues. The germline gives CDR1 SGDLS, CDR2 YYNGEE. V shed 7 bases and J shed 4 bases, with 17 bases lying between them. CDR3 in amino acids: CASGGGGLSTEAFF. CDR3 nucleotide sequence: TGTGCCAGCGGCGGGGGGGGGTTGTCCACTGAAGCTTTCTTT.

The V gene is TRBV2, the J gene TRBJ1-2; no reliable D call. The V gene lost 3 bases and the J gene lost 4 bases, with 15 bases spanning the gap. The CDR3 has 15 residues. CDR1 SNHLY and CDR2 FYNNEI come from the germline V gene. The chain's CDR3 is CASSEDGPWGYGYTF. In nucleotides, the CDR3 is TGTGCCAGCAGTGAGGATGGCCCTTGGGGCTATGGCTACACCTTC. The whole variable domain, filled in from reference TRBV2 and TRBJ1-2, reads EPEVTQTPSHQVTQMGQEVILRCVPISNHLYFYWYRQILGQKVEFLVSFYNNEISEKSEIFDDQFSVERPDGSNFTLKIRSTKLEDSAMYFCASSEDGPWGYGYTFGSGTRLTVV.